The 20 T cell receptor beta chains given below trace back to one sample, sequenced in a study of T-cell memory formation after mild COVID-19 (dated by TCRdb to the early 2020s). The library was generated by 5' RACE. Sequencing used an Illumina NovaSeq 6000. The public reads were run again by TCRdb, first through fastp at Q25 and then through MiXCR, and only productive beta chains were kept. Identical CDR3 proteins give one entry, which carries the most common genes and DNA. This sample lists over 350,000 distinct CDR3 sequences; roughly 24% were detected once. Around 9.5% of the sample is in the top ten clones. Input material: PBMCs or a T cell subset sorted from them (not recorded which). Source of these receptors: an adult woman who had mild COVID-19 (a few samples of this study predate the infection). The sample titles of this study are shuffled in the database, so cell type and time point are left out; the donor was told from shared clones.

V gene TRBV5-1 combines with J gene TRBJ1-4, with D perhaps matching TRBD1 (5 bases). Germline V lookup: CDR1 SGHRS, CDR2 YFSETQ. Trimming took 0 bases from V and 8 from J, leaving 14 bases between them. This CDR3 is built from 15 residues. The CDR3 DNA sequence: TGCGCCAGCAGCTTGGAACCAGGGTCTCAAGAAAAACTGTTTTTT. This gives the protein CASSLEPGSQEKLFF.

This clonotype was seen many times. The chain has TRBV11-2 and TRBJ1-2; 7 bases line up with TRBD1. CDR3 size: 16 residues. The germline CDR1 and CDR2 sequences are SGHAT and FQNNGV. V gave up 5 bases and J gave up 4 bases; unmatched junction bases: 13. The CDR3 DNA follows: TGTGCCAGCAGCCAGGGGGTCCCGGGGGCGAGCTATGGCTACACCTTC. This sequence encodes CASSQGVPGASYGYTF. The complete variable domain, with remaining parts taken from reference TRBV11-2 and TRBJ1-2, reads EAGVAQSPRYKIIEKRQSVAFWCNPISGHATLYWYQQILGQGPKLLIQFQNNGVVDDSQLPKDRFSAERLKGVDSTLKIQPAKLEDSAVYLCASSQGVPGASYGYTFGSGTRLTVV.

V gene TRBV4-2 combines with J gene TRBJ2-4; D unclear. The germline CDR1 and CDR2 sequences are LGHNA and YNFKEQ. The germline V and J ends were trimmed by 0 bases and 0 bases, with 12 bases remaining between them. The CDR3 runs 17 residues. DNA for the CDR3: TGTGCCAGCAGCCAAGAATCGGTAAATCTAGCCAAAAACATTCAGTACTTC. Translating gives CASSQESVNLAKNIQYF.

This clonotype was counted only a few times. The chain is built from TRBV20-1 and TRBJ1-1, with 8 bases fitting TRBD1. The V segment lost 0 bases and the J segment 12 bases; nucleotides outside the gene matches: 9. The V gene's germline CDR1 is DFQATT and CDR2 SNEGSKA (reference sequence). The CDR3 is made up of 13 amino acids. The CDR3 nucleotides read TGCAGTGCTAGAGAGGGGACAGGTCGTAATACTTTCTTT. Its protein product is CSAREGTGRNTFF.

The V and J genes are TRBV30 and TRBJ2-7, with 8 bases identical to TRBD2. Germline V gives CDR1 GTSNPN, CDR2 SVGIG (reference sequence). The CDR3 totals 14 residues. V was clipped by 3 bases and J by 2 bases; unmatched bases: 6. The CDR3 region has the DNA TGTGCCTGGAGGGCAGGGACTAGACCCTACGAGCAGTACTTC. It is translated as CAWRAGTRPYEQYF.

The chain uses TRBV15 and TRBJ2-2, with D possibly matching TRBD2 (7 bases). CDR1 is LNHNV and CDR2 is YYDKDF in the germline V gene (reference sequence). This CDR3 comprises 17 residues. Deletions cut 0 bases from V and 4 bases from J, with 15 bases between. CDR3: CATSRDRRGRLTGELFF. CDR3 nucleotides: TGTGCCACCAGCAGAGATAGGCGGGGGCGACTCACCGGGGAGCTGTTTTTT.

The rearrangement links TRBV4-1 to TRBJ2-2; TRBD1 might be the D (6 bases). Germline values: CDR1 MGHRA, CDR2 YSYEKL. This CDR3 spans 15 amino acids. V was shortened by 0 bases and J by 5 bases, with 10 bases between the two germline ends. The chain's CDR3 is CASSQDPGVTGELFF. The CDR3 nucleotides read TGCGCCAGCAGCCAAGATCCAGGGGTGACCGGGGAGCTGTTTTTT.

This chain links TRBV7-3 with TRBJ2-1, with D unresolved. The CDR3 contains 14 residues. Germline-derived CDR1 and CDR2 are SGHTA and FQGTGA. V dropped 4 bases and J dropped 8 bases, with 15 bases sitting between them. CDR3 sequence: CASSSPPRIDEQFF. The CDR3 DNA is TGTGCCAGCAGCTCCCCCCCCCGAATAGATGAGCAGTTCTTC. The full variable domain, with the rest looked up from reference TRBV7-3 and TRBJ2-1, is GAGVSQTPSNKVTEKGKYVELRCDPISGHTALYWYRQSLGQGPEFLIYFQGTGAADDSGLPNDRFFAVRPEGSVSTLKIQRTERGDSAVYLCASSSPPRIDEQFFGPGTRLTVL.

This clonotype has more than one count but fewer than ten. V gene TRBV12-3 or TRBV12-4 combines with J gene TRBJ2-3; D not resolved. CDR3 length equals 13 residues. The V and J ends lost 6 bases and 0 bases respectively, with 7 bases between them. The CDR3 here is CASRSSSTDTQYF. The CDR3 DNA reads as TGTGCCAGCAGGAGTTCAAGCACAGATACGCAGTATTTT.

This clonotype was recorded a few times. The rearrangement joins TRBV19 to TRBJ1-1; 7 positions agree with TRBD1. With 3 bases clipped from V and 1 base from J, the junction kept 2 bases outside the gene matches. CDR3 length: 14 amino acids. Germline loops: CDR1 LNHDA, CDR2 SQIVND (reference sequence). The CDR3 sequence: CASSIGTENTEAFF. Written as DNA, the CDR3 is TGTGCCAGTAGTATCGGGACAGAGAACACTGAAGCTTTCTTT.

This clonotype appeared a few times. Its ends do not fully match the called genes, so a read error is possible. This chain joins TRBV4-1 and TRBJ2-1; the D is unclear. This CDR3 region has 8 residues. CDR1 is MGHRA and CDR2 is YSYEKL in the germline V gene. CDR3 coding DNA: TGCGCCAGCAGCCATTTCCGGTTC. It codes for CASSHFRF.

The chain recombines TRBV2 with TRBJ2-1; perhaps TRBD2 as D (6 bases). Trimming cost V 2 bases and J 11 bases, with 19 bases left between them. CDR1 is SNHLY and CDR2 is FYNNEI in the germline V gene. The CDR3 runs 15 residues. CDR3 protein: CASSELQEGLGKQFF. The CDR3 coding sequence is TGTGCCAGCAGTGAACTTCAGGAGGGGCTGGGTAAGCAGTTCTTC.

The chain joins TRBV5-1 to TRBJ2-7; 7 nucleotides align to TRBD1. Germline V gene data show CDR1 as SGHRS and CDR2 as YFSETQ. The V segment lost 4 bases and the J segment 2 bases; nucleotides outside the gene matches: 6. The CDR3 totals 14 residues. The CDR3: CASSPGDSTYEQYF. The CDR3 DNA sequence: TGCGCCAGCAGCCCTGGGGACAGCACCTACGAGCAGTACTTC. The whole variable domain, remainder taken from reference TRBV5-1 and TRBJ2-7, is KAGVTQTPRYLIKTRGQQVTLSCSPISGHRSVSWYQQTPGQGLQFLFEYFSETQRNKGNFPGRFSGRQFSNSRSEMNVSTLELGDSALYLCASSPGDSTYEQYFGPGTRLTVT.

The chain uses TRBV27 and TRBJ2-6; D remains unclear. Germline-derived CDR1 and CDR2 are MNHEY and SMNVEV (reference sequence). The V gene lost 5 bases and the J gene lost 0 bases, with 5 bases spanning the gap. The CDR3 runs to 14 residues. The CDR3 region is CASSPHSGANVLTF. CDR3 DNA: TGTGCCAGCAGTCCCCACTCTGGGGCCAACGTCCTGACTTTC. The whole variable domain, remainder taken from reference TRBV27 and TRBJ2-6, is EAQVTQNPRYLITVTGKKLTVTCSQNMNHEYMSWYRQDPGLGLRQIYYSMNVEVTDKGDVPEGYKVSRKEKRNFPLILESPSPNQTSLYFCASSPHSGANVLTFGAGSRLTVL.

The CDR3 here is CAWRREGSYEQYF. DNA for the CDR3: TGTGCCTGGAGGAGGGAGGGTTCCTACGAGCAGTACTTC. The J gene is TRBJ2-7, the V gene TRBV30; 7 bases agree with TRBD2. The CDR3 runs 13 residues. Germline V gives CDR1 GTSNPN, CDR2 SVGIG (reference sequence). After removal of 3 bases from V and 1 base from J, the junction contained 3 bases not matched to a gene.

This chain connects TRBV4-3 to TRBJ1-5; no reliable D call. The CDR3 consists of 15 residues. Trimming left V 0 bases short and J 2 bases short, with 8 bases between. Per germline, CDR1 LGHNA and CDR2 YSLEER. Written as DNA, the CDR3 is TGCGCCAGCAGCCAAGATTACGTGGGCAATCAGCCCCAGCATTTT. The encoded protein is CASSQDYVGNQPQHF.

The table lists this clonotype with a few counts. The rearrangement joins TRBV7-2 to TRBJ2-3, with D unclear. The CDR3 contains 14 residues. CDR1 and CDR2 from the germline V gene are SGHTA and FQGNSA. V lost 1 base, J lost 1 base, and 6 bases lay in between. The CDR3 here is CASSLDRGTDTQYF. The CDR3 DNA is TGTGCCAGCAGCTTAGATCGGGGCACAGATACGCAGTATTTT.

The rearrangement joins TRBV7-6 to TRBJ2-7, with 13 bases lining up with TRBD2. Germline CDR1 and CDR2: SGHVS and FNYEAQ. Unmatched junction bases numbered 4, after V lost 5 bases and J lost 3 bases. The CDR3 is made up of 15 amino acids. The CDR3 sequence is CASSQTSGGYYEQYF. CDR3 in DNA: TGTGCCAGCAGCCAGACTAGCGGGGGGTACTACGAGCAGTACTTC.

This clonotype was observed a few times. The rearrangement uses TRBV7-9 and TRBJ2-2; D possibly corresponds to TRBD2 (6 bases). Trimming left V 5 bases short and J 7 bases short, with 20 bases between. This CDR3 region has 16 residues. Germline CDR1 reads SEHNR; CDR2 reads FQNEAQ (reference sequence). The CDR3 DNA sequence: TGTGCCAGCAGCCTCTGGGTGGTCGGGGGATTCGGGGAGCTGTTTTTT. Amino acids: CASSLWVVGGFGELFF. Complete variable domain (other parts from reference TRBV7-9 and TRBJ2-2): DTGVSQNPRHKITKRGQNVTFRCDPISEHNRLYWYRQTLGQGPEFLTYFQNEAQLEKSRLLSDRFSAERPKGSFSTLEIQRTEQGDSAMYLCASSLWVVGGFGELFFGEGSRLTVL.

The CDR3 is CATSDTTGASYEQYF. The CDR3, as DNA: TGTGCCACCAGTGATACTACAGGGGCCTCCTACGAGCAGTACTTC. J is TRBJ2-7 and V is TRBV24-1; 7 nucleotides align to TRBD1. With 3 bases clipped from V and 0 bases from J, the junction kept 4 bases outside the gene matches. The CDR3 has 15 amino acids. Per the germline V gene, CDR1 is KGHDR and CDR2 is SFDVKD.